A selection of T cell receptor beta chains follows, all from one sample in a study of cytomegalovirus exposure and HLA in healthy donors. This table comes from immunoSEQ multiplex PCR, and its TCRdb copy is limited to in-frame clones, with some not included. There are some 200,000 clones in the sample; roughly four fifths occur only once, and approximately 0.8% lies in the top ten. The specimen was PBMCs. All receptors come from a woman aged 18-29 years in good health and CMV-seronegative. Both conserved end residues are part of each CDR3. Fields, in order: D gene, clone size, J gene, V gene, CDR3 DNA, CDR3 protein. The D gene is left open where the match is weak. Size is omitted from some rows. Given values are once, few, many or a class for expanded clones.

d_call: .; clone_size: .; j_call: TRBJ2-1; v_call: TRBV5-1; cdr3_nt: TGCGCCAGCAGCTTGGCCACTAGCCGAGGAGACAATGAGCAGTTCTTC; cdr3_aa: CASSLATSRGDNEQFF
d_call: TRBD2; clone_size: .; j_call: TRBJ2-1; v_call: TRBV7-9; cdr3_nt: TGTGCCAGCAGCACGCTAGCGGGAGCACTCCAGTACAATGAGCAGTTCTTC; cdr3_aa: CASSTLAGALQYNEQFF
d_call: .; clone_size: .; j_call: TRBJ1-1; v_call: TRBV15; cdr3_nt: TGTGCCACCAGCAGAGAAAACAGGAGATACACTGAAGCTTTCTTT; cdr3_aa: CATSRENRRYTEAFF
d_call: .; clone_size: .; j_call: TRBJ2-7; v_call: TRBV2; cdr3_nt: TGTGCCAGCAGTGACAGGGTGACCTACGAGCAGTACTTC; cdr3_aa: CASSDRVTYEQYF
d_call: .; clone_size: .; j_call: TRBJ1-6; v_call: TRBV19; cdr3_nt: TGTGCCAGTAACAGGGACGTAGGAAATTCACCCCTCCACTTT; cdr3_aa: CASNRDVGNSPLHF
d_call: .; clone_size: .; j_call: TRBJ1-5; v_call: TRBV27; cdr3_nt: TGTGCCAGCACCCAGGGGTTAGGCAATCAGCCCCAGCATTTT; cdr3_aa: CASTQGLGNQPQHF
d_call: .; clone_size: once; j_call: TRBJ2-7; v_call: TRBV28; cdr3_nt: TGTGCCAGCAGTCCGACTACTCACTACGAGCAGTACTTC; cdr3_aa: CASSPTTHYEQYF
d_call: .; clone_size: .; j_call: TRBJ1-2; v_call: TRBV5-6; cdr3_nt: TGTGCCAGCAGCTCAGGGGAACGAAGCACCTTC; cdr3_aa: CASSSGERSTF
d_call: TRBD2; clone_size: few; j_call: TRBJ2-4; v_call: TRBV4-2; cdr3_nt: TGTGCCAGCAGCCATGAACTAGCGGGAGGAGGCAAAAACATTCAGTACTTC; cdr3_aa: CASSHELAGGGKNIQYF
d_call: .; clone_size: .; j_call: TRBJ1-1; v_call: TRBV6-5; cdr3_nt: TGTGCCAGCAGTTGGGGGACAAAGGACACTGAAGCTTTCTTT; cdr3_aa: CASSWGTKDTEAFF
d_call: TRBD2; clone_size: few; j_call: TRBJ2-3; v_call: TRBV30; cdr3_nt: TGTGCCGAGCAGCGGGAGGCAGATACGCAGTATTTT; cdr3_aa: CAEQREADTQYF
d_call: .; clone_size: .; j_call: TRBJ1-2; v_call: TRBV7-9; cdr3_nt: TGTGCCAGCAGCTTAGGCCAGGGCTCTAACTATGGCTACACCTTC; cdr3_aa: CASSLGQGSNYGYTF
d_call: TRBD1; clone_size: .; j_call: TRBJ1-1; v_call: TRBV19; cdr3_nt: TGTGCCAGTAGTATAGGTACCCGACAGGGCTGGAACACTGAAGCTTTCTTT; cdr3_aa: CASSIGTRQGWNTEAFF
d_call: TRBD2; clone_size: .; j_call: TRBJ2-1; v_call: TRBV11-3; cdr3_nt: TGTGCCAGCAGCTTAGATGCGGGAGGGTACAATGAGCAGTTCTTC; cdr3_aa: CASSLDAGGYNEQFF
d_call: .; clone_size: .; j_call: TRBJ1-2; v_call: TRBV7-9; cdr3_nt: TGTTCCAGCAGCCCAATCCGACCTGGAGAGGGCTATGGCTACACCTTC; cdr3_aa: CSSSPIRPGEGYGYTF
d_call: TRBD1; clone_size: .; j_call: TRBJ2-5; v_call: TRBV28; cdr3_nt: TGTGCCAGCAGTCGCAGACAGGGCATTTGGGAGACCCAGTACTTC; cdr3_aa: CASSRRQGIWETQYF
d_call: TRBD1; clone_size: .; j_call: TRBJ1-2; v_call: TRBV28; cdr3_nt: TGTGCCAGCAGGCACCGGACAGGGTTTTTCGGCTACACCTTC; cdr3_aa: CASRHRTGFFGYTF
d_call: TRBD2; clone_size: .; j_call: TRBJ2-1; v_call: TRBV28; cdr3_nt: TGTGCCAGCAGTTCTATTTGGACTAGCGGGACGTACAATGAGCAGTTCTTC; cdr3_aa: CASSSIWTSGTYNEQFF
d_call: TRBD2; clone_size: .; j_call: TRBJ2-5; v_call: TRBV9; cdr3_nt: TGTGCCAGCAGCGTAGGTAGCGGGGGCCCCCAAGAGACCCAGTACTTC; cdr3_aa: CASSVGSGGPQETQYF
d_call: TRBD1; clone_size: .; j_call: TRBJ2-5; v_call: TRBV18; cdr3_nt: TGTGCCAGCTCACTAGCGGACAGGGGAGAGACCCAGTACTTC; cdr3_aa: CASSLADRGETQYF
d_call: .; clone_size: .; j_call: TRBJ2-7; v_call: TRBV19; cdr3_nt: TGTGCCAGTAGTATAAACAGGGCTGGCGGGCAGTACTTC; cdr3_aa: CASSINRAGGQYF
d_call: .; clone_size: .; j_call: TRBJ1-2; v_call: TRBV11-1; cdr3_nt: TGTGCCAGCAGCTTAGATACGGCGGAGTATGGCTACACCTTC; cdr3_aa: CASSLDTAEYGYTF
d_call: .; clone_size: .; j_call: TRBJ2-3; v_call: TRBV7-9; cdr3_nt: TGTGCCAGCAGGTTAGGGGGGGGCACAGATACGCAGTATTTT; cdr3_aa: CASRLGGGTDTQYF
d_call: .; clone_size: .; j_call: TRBJ1-1; v_call: TRBV9; cdr3_nt: TGTGCCAGCAGCACCGGACAGAACACTGAAGCTTTCTTT; cdr3_aa: CASSTGQNTEAFF